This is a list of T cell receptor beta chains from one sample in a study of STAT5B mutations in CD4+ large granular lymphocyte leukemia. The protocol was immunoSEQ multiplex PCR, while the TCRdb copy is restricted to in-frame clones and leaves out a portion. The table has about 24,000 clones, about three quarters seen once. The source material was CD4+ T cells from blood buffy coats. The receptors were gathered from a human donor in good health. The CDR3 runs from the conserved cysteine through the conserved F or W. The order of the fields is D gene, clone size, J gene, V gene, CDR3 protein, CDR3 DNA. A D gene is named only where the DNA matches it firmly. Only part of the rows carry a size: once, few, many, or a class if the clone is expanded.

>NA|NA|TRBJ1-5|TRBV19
CASITDSYSNQPQHF
TGTGCCAGTATTACGGACAGTTATAGCAATCAGCCCCAGCATTTT
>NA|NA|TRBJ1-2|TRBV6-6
CASSIKTINYGYTF
TGTGCCAGCAGCATAAAGACGATAAACTATGGCTACACCTTC
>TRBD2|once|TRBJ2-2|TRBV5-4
CASSSRGGARTGELFF
TGTGCCAGCAGCTCGCGCGGGGGGGCGCGAACCGGGGAGCTGTTTTTT
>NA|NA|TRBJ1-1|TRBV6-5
CASSNLDRLNTEAFF
TGTGCCAGCAGTAATTTGGATCGTTTGAACACTGAAGCTTTCTTT
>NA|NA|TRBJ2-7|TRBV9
CASSVGVRTSSYEQYF
TGTGCCAGCAGCGTAGGGGTCCGGACGAGCTCCTACGAGCAGTACTTC
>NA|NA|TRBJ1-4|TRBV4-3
CASSQELREANEKLFF
TGCGCCAGCAGCCAAGAGCTAAGGGAGGCTAATGAAAAACTGTTTTTT
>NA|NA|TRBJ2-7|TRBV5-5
CASSRQGGSYEQYF
TGTGCCAGCAGCCGACAGGGAGGCTCCTACGAGCAGTACTTC
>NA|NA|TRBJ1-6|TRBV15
CATGLEGPTYNSPLHF
TGTGCCACCGGCCTGGAGGGTCCGACCTATAATTCACCCCTCCACTTT
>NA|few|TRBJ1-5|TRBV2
CASRVGQPQHF
TGTGCCAGCAGGGTAGGTCAGCCCCAGCATTTT
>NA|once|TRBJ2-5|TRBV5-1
CASSLREAQYF
TGCGCCAGCAGCTTGAGGGAGGCCCAGTACTTC
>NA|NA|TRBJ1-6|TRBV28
CASGSAAANILNSPLHF
TGTGCCAGCGGCTCCGCGGCAGCAAACATCCTAAATTCACCCCTCCACTTT
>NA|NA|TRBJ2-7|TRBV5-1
CASSLSSTASAGEQYF
TGCGCCAGCAGCCTATCCTCGACAGCCTCGGCGGGAGAGCAGTACTTC
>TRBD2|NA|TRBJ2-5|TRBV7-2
CASSFYPRGGPKETQYF
TGTGCCAGCAGCTTCTACCCTCGCGGGGGGCCCAAGGAGACCCAGTACTTC
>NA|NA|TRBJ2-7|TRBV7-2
CASSLDLGAWNF
TGTGCCAGCAGCTTAGACCTAGGGGCCTGGAACTTC
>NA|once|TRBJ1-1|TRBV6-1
CASSSGREAFF
TGTGCCAGCAGTTCCGGACGGGAAGCTTTCTTT
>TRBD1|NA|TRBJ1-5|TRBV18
CASSHGTVNQPQHF
TGTGCCAGCTCACACGGGACAGTCAATCAGCCCCAGCATTTT
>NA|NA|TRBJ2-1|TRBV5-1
CASSLVSASTYNEQFF
TGCGCCAGCAGCTTGGTTTCGGCAAGTACCTACAATGAGCAGTTCTTC
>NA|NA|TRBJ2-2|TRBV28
CAGGRGGGELFF
TGTGCCGGTGGCCGTGGGGGCGGGGAGCTGTTTTTT
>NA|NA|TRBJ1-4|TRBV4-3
CASSQEWVGGLEKLFF
TGCGCCAGCAGCCAAGAATGGGTCGGGGGGCTCGAAAAACTGTTTTTT
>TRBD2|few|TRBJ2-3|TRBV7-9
CASSPATSGRSTDTQYF
TGTGCCAGCAGCCCCGCGACTAGCGGCCGAAGCACAGATACGCAGTATTTT
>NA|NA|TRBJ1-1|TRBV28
CASSSPPGGSGDTEAFF
TGTGCCAGCAGTTCCCCTCCCGGGGGTTCAGGAGACACTGAAGCTTTCTTT
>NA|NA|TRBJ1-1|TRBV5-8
CASSLVDALNTEAFF
TGTGCCAGCAGCTTGGTAGACGCCTTGAACACTGAAGCTTTCTTT
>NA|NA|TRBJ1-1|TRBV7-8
CASSLVAGQGFF
TGTGCCAGCAGCTTAGTCGCAGGGCAAGGTTTCTTT
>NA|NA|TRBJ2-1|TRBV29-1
CSVLPDNEQFF
TGCAGCGTGCTCCCTGACAATGAGCAGTTCTTC
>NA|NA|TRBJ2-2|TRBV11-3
CASSLEGTNTGELFF
TGTGCCAGCAGCTTAGAGGGGACGAACACCGGGGAGCTGTTTTTT
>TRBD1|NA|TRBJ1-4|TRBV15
CATSQRDRDEKLFF
TGTGCCACCAGCCAAAGGGACAGGGATGAAAAACTGTTTTTT
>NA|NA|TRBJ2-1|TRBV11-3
CASSLEWPTNRDRSYNEQFF
TGTGCCAGCAGCTTAGAGTGGCCTACAAACCGGGACCGCTCCTACAATGAGCAGTTCTTC
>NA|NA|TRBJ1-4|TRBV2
CASSELIGSEKLFF
TGTGCCAGCAGTGAACTGATCGGCTCTGAAAAACTGTTTTTT
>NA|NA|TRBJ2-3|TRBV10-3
CAITARGDGDTQYF
TGTGCCATCACCGCAAGGGGGGATGGTGATACGCAGTATTTT